The clone carrying this TCR beta chain was observed a handful of times. No antigen is known for it. Cells stained for CD3, CD4, CD8, CD45RA, CD27 and viability were sorted into four CD45RA/CD27 subsets. Two oligonucleotides, mixed equimolar, formed the beta constant-region primer covering TRBC1 and TRBC2. Four rounds of PCR amplified the ligated cDNA using nested alpha and beta constant-region primers plus SP2. Ligation attached a single-stranded oligonucleotide with a 12-nucleotide UMI and the SP2 primer to the cDNA 3' end. From the UMI-ligation and nested PCR reads, TCRdb called clonotypes with MiXCR, one entry per CDR3 protein. The sample lists approximately 150,000 distinct CDR3 sequences, roughly 20% seen once, with about 0.11% in the top ten. This sample is drawn from a study of naive and memory T cell subsets. Overall study results and limits: Naive repertoires, especially CD8, held a few larger clonotypes, possibly memory cells re-expressing CD45RA. Over 85% of naive TCR sequences appeared only once after error correction, unlike memory subsets. No ground truth validated the naive and memory repertoire findings.

Germline V gene lookup returns CDR1 GTSNPN and CDR2 SVGIG (reference sequence). The V end was cut by 5 bases, the J end by 8 bases, with 8 bases between. The CDR3 is made up of 10 amino acids. Sequenced material: naive CD4+ T cells from blood. The V call is TRBV30, the J call TRBJ2-3; D ambiguous. The source is a human donor in good health. The CDR3 DNA follows: TGTGCCTGGGGTTACGGTACGCAGTATTTT. It encodes CAWGYGTQYF.